This is a list of T cell receptor beta chains from one sample in a study of blood T cell repertoires in COVID-19. Data came from immunoSEQ multiplex PCR; TCRdb stores just in-frame clones and leaves some out. The sample has roughly 70,000 clones; roughly 72% are singletons. The source material was peripheral blood. The origin of the receptors is a man between 60 and 75 years old with COVID-19, enrolled during active disease. CDR3s include the opening cysteine and the closing phenylalanine or tryptophan. A D gene is named only where the DNA matches it firmly. A clone size is listed for some rows: how often the clone was seen (once, few, many), or a class if it is expanded.

>TRBV4-1|NA|TRBJ1-6|NA
TGCGCCAGCAGCCAAGACACAGGATTTAATTCACCCCTCCACTTT
CASSQDTGFNSPLHF
>TRBV12-3/TRBV12-4|NA|TRBJ2-3|NA
TGTGCCAGCAGAGTCGAGCTTGCAGATACGCAGTATTTT
CASRVELADTQYF
>TRBV6-5|few|TRBJ2-2|NA
TGTGCCAGCAGTTACTACTTTACTACGAACACCGGGGAGCTGTTTTTT
CASSYYFTTNTGELFF
>TRBV19|few|TRBJ1-6|NA
TGTGCCAGTAGTATTTGGGGCTTCAATTCACCCCTCCACTTT
CASSIWGFNSPLHF
>TRBV5-1|NA|TRBJ2-3|NA
TGCGCCAGCAGCCCGGGGAGCGGTTTTCGCAGCACAGATACGCAGTATTTT
CASSPGSGFRSTDTQYF
>TRBV5-6|few|TRBJ2-3|NA
TGTGCCAGCAGCTTACAAGATACGCAGTATTTT
CASSLQDTQYF
>TRBV6-5|NA|TRBJ2-1|TRBD1
TGTGCCAGCAGAACGACAGGGGGTAATGAGCAGTTCTTC
CASRTTGGNEQFF
>TRBV27|NA|TRBJ1-1|NA
TGTGCCAGCAGTTTGGGACACCCTACTTTGAACACTGAAGCTTTCTTT
CASSLGHPTLNTEAFF
>TRBV30|once|TRBJ2-5|NA
TGTGCCTGGGGGAGGGGGGGGCCATCGGAGACCCAGTACTTC
CAWGRGGPSETQYF
>TRBV6-6|NA|TRBJ1-5|NA
TGTGCCAGCAGCTTCAGGGGCCAGCCCCAGCATTTT
CASSFRGQPQHF
>TRBV10-3|few|TRBJ1-1|NA
TGTGCCATCAGGAAGGGGATGAACACTGAAGCTTTCTTT
CAIRKGMNTEAFF
>TRBV4-1|few|TRBJ1-5|TRBD1
TGCGCCAGCAGCCTGGGACAGGGGAATCAGCCCCAGCATTTT
CASSLGQGNQPQHF
>TRBV18|NA|TRBJ2-7|NA
TGTGCCAGCTCACCACTTTGGGAGCAAGACGGAGGAACCTACGAGCAGTACTTC
CASSPLWEQDGGTYEQYF
>TRBV19|once|TRBJ2-2|NA
TGTGCCAGTAGTAATTTAGCGACCGGGGAGCTGTTTTTT
CASSNLATGELFF
>TRBV5-5|few|TRBJ2-7|TRBD1
TGTGCCAGCAGCTACCGGGACAGTTCCTACGAGCAGTACTTC
CASSYRDSSYEQYF
>TRBV7-9|NA|TRBJ2-7|TRBD1
TGTGCCAGCAGCTTAGGGTCCGGGACAGGCTTTTACGAGCAGTACTTC
CASSLGSGTGFYEQYF
>TRBV27|NA|TRBJ2-3|TRBD2
TGTGCCAGCAGTTTAGTACTAGCGGGAGTCGCAGATACGCAGTATTTT
CASSLVLAGVADTQYF
>TRBV3-1/TRBV3-2|NA|TRBJ2-7|NA
TGTGCCAGCAGCCAAGATACGACAGACTACGAGCAGTACTTC
CASSQDTTDYEQYF
>TRBV6-1|NA|TRBJ1-6|TRBD1
TGTGCCAGCAGTGAGGGGACAGGGGGTTCTAATTCACCCCTCCACTTT
CASSEGTGGSNSPLHF
>TRBV1|NA|TRBJ1-1|NA
TGCACCAGCAGCCAAGTGGGACAGCACAACACTGAAGCTTTCTTT
CTSSQVGQHNTEAFF
>TRBV6-5|NA|TRBJ2-1|TRBD2
TGTGCCAGCAAGAATAGCGGGTCTACCTACAATGAGCAGTTCTTC
CASKNSGSTYNEQFF
>TRBV29-1|NA|TRBJ1-2|NA
TGCAGCGTTTTGGCCCACTATGGCTACACCTTC
CSVLAHYGYTF